The clone carrying this TCR beta chain occurred once. This sample stems from a study of blood T cell repertoires in COVID-19. The overall study: The samples span acute and convalescent COVID-19 from the United States, Italy and Spain.

Repertoires were generated with immunoSEQ multiplex PCR, while TCRdb's copy carries only in-frame clones and drops some. In the table there are approximately 240,000 clones, approximately 79% of which are singletons. Trimming removed 6 bases at V and 4 bases at J, with 24 bases between. The CDR3 has 17 residues. Germline V lookup: CDR1 MDHEN, CDR2 SYDVKM. The clonotype was recovered from a woman in her forties with active or convalescent COVID-19. The chain is built from TRBV28 and TRBJ1-2; maybe TRBD1 (5 bases). The sample consisted of peripheral blood. For the CDR3, the DNA is TGTGCCAGCAGGACCCTCCGAGCCCTCGACAGAATCTATGGCTACACCTTC. It encodes CASRTLRALDRIYGYTF.